This entry features one T cell receptor beta chain sequence. The CDR3 loop spans 14 amino acids. Looked up from germline, CDR1 is SGHTS and CDR2 is YDEGEE. Between the trimmed V and J ends, which lost 6 bases and 1 base, there was a span of 11 bases. The record originates from a study of blood T cell repertoires in COVID-19. Looking at the study overall: Samples came from the United States, Italy and Spain, spanning acute and convalescent COVID-19. Sample material is recorded as cDNA or gDNA derived from T cells, B-cell-depleted T cells, or PBMCs.

While infection was still active, Seattle patients were enrolled and then followed longitudinally. Authors' data handling: Reference gene primers were amplified, and this amplification served to estimate nucleated cell counts. Assay used: immunoSEQ multiplex PCR; TCRdb lists only in-frame clones, some missing. V and J calls and clone size are as listed in that table; D and trimming were resolved from the DNA. The sample carries about 300,000 clones, 89% recorded once. The sequencing sample was made of peripheral blood. The receptor's source is a woman between 25 and 40 years old with COVID-19, enrolled during active disease. The chain combines TRBV5-8 with TRBJ2-1; D not resolved. The CDR3 DNA reads as TGTGCCAGCAACCCAGACGGGTCCTACAATGAGCAGTTCTTC. Translation gives CASNPDGSYNEQFF.